This T cell receptor (beta chain) was sequenced for a study of control samples from healthy donors and cancer patients. Germline lookup yields CDR1 MNHEY and CDR2 SVGEGT. This CDR3 spans 15 amino acids. V was shortened by 5 bases and J by 4 bases, with 17 bases between the two germline ends. The table came from immunoSEQ multiplex PCR; TCRdb's copy has only in-frame clones and leaves some out. Of roughly 220,000 clones in the sample, about 93% were seen once. V usage is TRBV6-2 or TRBV6-3 and J usage is TRBJ1-2; D is unclear. This receptor was taken from a man aged 45-65 years in good health. The sequenced material came from blood. The CDR3 region is CASSPRAPTRYGYTF. DNA for the CDR3: TGTGCCAGCAGTCCCCGGGCCCCGACCCGCTATGGCTACACCTTC.